The rows below give T cell receptor beta chains drawn from one sample of a study of response to subunit inactivated influenza vaccine. TCRdb called the RT-PCR reads again in MiXCR, with one record for every CDR3 protein. The table lists around 250,000 distinct CDR3 sequences, about 12% of them singletons. The sequencing here drew on non-naive T cells sorted from PBMCs, taken 14 to 15 days before vaccination. The receptors were sampled from a man in his fifties who received an inactivated influenza vaccine. CDR3s include the opening cysteine and the closing phenylalanine or tryptophan. A D gene is named only where the DNA matches it firmly. Clone size is shown for a subset of rows, as once, few, many or a class of expanded clone.

V gene	D gene	J gene	clone size	CDR3 DNA	CDR3 protein
TRBV6-2/TRBV6-3	TRBD1	TRBJ2-3	many	TGTGCCAGCCGGGACAGCAAGACCTCAACGATCACTGATACGCAGTATTTT	CASRDSKTSTITDTQYF
TRBV25-1	TRBD2	TRBJ2-2	few	TGTGCCAGCAGCTTAAAGAGTAGCGGGATAAACACCGGGGAGCTGTTTTTT	CASSLKSSGINTGELFF
TRBV10-3	NA	TRBJ1-2	few	TGTGCCATCAGTGAAAACAGACCGTCTAACGGCTACACCTTC	CAISENRPSNGYTF
TRBV28	NA	TRBJ2-7	NA	TGTGCCAGCAGGACAGGCCATTCCTACGAGCAGTACTTC	CASRTGHSYEQYF
TRBV27	TRBD1	TRBJ2-3	NA	TGTGCCAGCAGACCATCGGACAGGTTCAGGGATACGCAGTATTTT	CASRPSDRFRDTQYF
TRBV3-1	NA	TRBJ2-7	NA	TGTGCCAGCAGCCAAGTAGTTAACGTAGGGGAGCAGTACTTC	CASSQVVNVGEQYF
TRBV20-1	NA	TRBJ1-6	many	TGCAGTGCTAGAGATGGAGGAAGCTCCTATAATTCACCCCTCCACTTT	CSARDGGSSYNSPLHF
TRBV11-2	NA	TRBJ1-4	NA	TGTGCCAGCAGCTTAAGAAGGGAGGAACTGTTTTTT	CASSLRREELFF
TRBV7-2	NA	TRBJ2-3	few	TGTGCCAGCAGCTTAGGAGTTGATGATACGCAGTATTTT	CASSLGVDDTQYF
TRBV7-2	NA	TRBJ2-3	NA	TGTGCCAGCAGCTTAGCTGTGGGGAGCACAGATACGCAGTATTTT	CASSLAVGSTDTQYF
TRBV20-1	TRBD2	TRBJ2-1	few	TGCAGTGCTAGGAGCTTGAGACTAGCGGGTTCGGCCTACAATGAGCAGTTCTTC	CSARSLRLAGSAYNEQFF
TRBV15	NA	TRBJ2-7	NA	TGTGCCACCAGCAGGATGGGACTTACCTACGAGCAGTACTTC	CATSRMGLTYEQYF
TRBV2	NA	TRBJ2-2	few	TGTGCCAGCAGTGGGGTACTGGGTCGGGGCACCGGGGAGCTGTTTTTT	CASSGVLGRGTGELFF
TRBV7-9	NA	TRBJ2-1	many	TGTGCCAGCAGCTTGCCCACGCTGAGCTCCTACAATGAGCAGTTCTTC	CASSLPTLSSYNEQFF
TRBV6-1	NA	TRBJ2-3	NA	TGTGCCAGCAGGGCCGAGGGGTTCACAGATACGCAGTATTTT	CASRAEGFTDTQYF
TRBV6-5	NA	TRBJ2-3	many	TGTGCCAGCAGTTACGGTCAGACGGTTCCTAGCACAGATACGCAGTATTTT	CASSYGQTVPSTDTQYF
TRBV7-9	TRBD2	TRBJ2-7	NA	TGTGCCAGCAGCTTAGTCCCAGGGACTAGCGGTTACTACGAGCAGTACTTC	CASSLVPGTSGYYEQYF
TRBV27	TRBD1	TRBJ2-1	few	TGTGCCAGCAGTTTCAAGGGGGCGCTTTACAATGAGCAGTTCTTC	CASSFKGALYNEQFF
TRBV20-1	NA	TRBJ1-6	NA	TGCAGTGCTTTCAAAGGGCCTAATTCACCCCTCCACTTT	CSAFKGPNSPLHF
TRBV11-2	NA	TRBJ2-4	many	TGTGCCAGCAGCCCAGGGATCCTAAACATTCAGTACTTC	CASSPGILNIQYF
TRBV3-1	NA	TRBJ2-2	few	TGTGCCAGCAGCCCCGGTGCGGTTAAAGGCGGGGAGCTGTTTTTT	CASSPGAVKGGELFF
TRBV7-8	NA	TRBJ2-7	NA	TGTGCCAGCAGCGTAGACAGGAGCTCCTACGAGCAGTACTTC	CASSVDRSSYEQYF
TRBV29-1	NA	TRBJ2-1	many	TGCAGCGTTGAAGATCGGTACGGGGGAAACAATGAGCAGTTCTTC	CSVEDRYGGNNEQFF
TRBV5-4	NA	TRBJ2-1	NA	TGTGCCAGCAGCTCCGACTACTTGAGCTCCTACAATGAGCAGTTCTTC	CASSSDYLSSYNEQFF
TRBV12-3/TRBV12-4	NA	TRBJ1-1	many	TGTGCCAGCAGTTTTTTGGGACAGAACACTGAAGCTTTCTTT	CASSFLGQNTEAFF
TRBV6-2/TRBV6-3	TRBD2	TRBJ2-1	NA	TGTGCCAGCAGTTACGGCGGGAGCTCCTACAATGAGCAGTTCTTC	CASSYGGSSYNEQFF
TRBV12-3/TRBV12-4	NA	TRBJ1-2	few	TGTGCCAGCAGTTCTATTGTGGGTACTGGCTACACCTTC	CASSSIVGTGYTF
TRBV20-1	NA	TRBJ2-2	NA	TGCAGTGCTAGAGATAACAGCAACACCGGGGAGCTGTTTTTT	CSARDNSNTGELFF
TRBV27	TRBD2	TRBJ2-1	NA	TGTGCCAGCAGTAAGCTAGCGGGTAGCCGAGTCGGGCAGTTCTTC	CASSKLAGSRVGQFF
TRBV4-2	TRBD1	TRBJ2-2	NA	TGTGCCATCAGCCCCGGGACAGGAGACACCGGGGAGCTGTTTTTT	CAISPGTGDTGELFF
TRBV7-2	NA	TRBJ1-2	few	TGTGCCAGCAGCCGTAGCGGACAGAGAAACTATGGCTACACCTTC	CASSRSGQRNYGYTF
TRBV12-3/TRBV12-4	NA	TRBJ1-1	NA	TGTGCCAGCAGGCCGACCCTCCCCAGCGAAGCTTTCTTT	CASRPTLPSEAFF
TRBV14	NA	TRBJ2-3	NA	TGTGCCAGCAGCCAATTAGGGGAAAGCACAGATACGCAGTATTTT	CASSQLGESTDTQYF
TRBV12-3/TRBV12-4	NA	TRBJ2-3	NA	TGTGCCAGCACCCAGAGTGTACTAACCACAGATACGCAGTATTTT	CASTQSVLTTDTQYF
TRBV10-3	NA	TRBJ1-3	NA	TGTGCCATCAGTGAGTCAGCGGGGAATGGAAACACCATATATTTT	CAISESAGNGNTIYF
TRBV5-5	NA	TRBJ2-5	NA	TGTGCCAGCAGGACTACAGGGATGGACGAGACCCAGTACTTC	CASRTTGMDETQYF
TRBV5-5	TRBD2	TRBJ2-7	NA	TGTGCCAGCAGCCCCGGAGCAGCGGGGGTTGCCTACGAGCAGTACTTC	CASSPGAAGVAYEQYF
TRBV12-3/TRBV12-4	TRBD1	TRBJ1-4	many	TGTGCCAGCACCCCCTCAGGGGGCTCGGATGAAAAACTGTTTTTT	CASTPSGGSDEKLFF
TRBV29-1	TRBD2	TRBJ2-3	many	TGCAGCGTTGACACTAGCGGGGGGAACACAGATACGCAGTATTTT	CSVDTSGGNTDTQYF
TRBV10-3	TRBD1	TRBJ1-2	few	TGTGCCATCAGTGAGTCGTGGACAGGGGGCTTCTATGGCTACACCTTC	CAISESWTGGFYGYTF
TRBV4-2	TRBD1	TRBJ1-1	NA	TGTGCCAGCAGCCTGTCCGACAGGGAAACTGAAGCTTTCTTT	CASSLSDRETEAFF
TRBV5-5	TRBD1	TRBJ2-3	NA	TGTGCCAGCAGCCGCTCCCCACAGGGGGCAACAGATACGCAGTATTTT	CASSRSPQGATDTQYF
TRBV12-3/TRBV12-4	TRBD1	TRBJ2-5	few	TGTGCCAGCAAAGAGATAACAGGGGTGGAGACCCAGTACTTC	CASKEITGVETQYF
TRBV5-1	TRBD2	TRBJ2-5	NA	TGCGCCAGCAGCTTGGGGTTCGGGACTAGCGGAATCCAAGAGACCCAGTACTTC	CASSLGFGTSGIQETQYF
TRBV7-8	TRBD1	TRBJ1-6	few	TGTGCCAGCAGCTTAGTGTATGTGGCAGGGGGGGGAGTTTCACCCCTCCACTTT	CASSLVYVAGGGVSPLHF
TRBV6-1	TRBD1	TRBJ1-2	NA	TGTGCCAGCAGTCCACTACCTGGACAGGGGGTGTATGGCTACACTTTC	CASSPLPGQGVYGYTF
TRBV10-3	TRBD2	TRBJ2-1	few	TGTGCCATCAGTGGAGCGGGAGCCTGGCGTGTTGAGCAGTTCTTC	CAISGAGAWRVEQFF
TRBV6-2/TRBV6-3	TRBD2	TRBJ2-6	NA	TGTGCCAGCAGTTACTCTGCGGGAGATCCCTCTGGGGCCGACGTCCTGACTTTC	CASSYSAGDPSGADVLTF